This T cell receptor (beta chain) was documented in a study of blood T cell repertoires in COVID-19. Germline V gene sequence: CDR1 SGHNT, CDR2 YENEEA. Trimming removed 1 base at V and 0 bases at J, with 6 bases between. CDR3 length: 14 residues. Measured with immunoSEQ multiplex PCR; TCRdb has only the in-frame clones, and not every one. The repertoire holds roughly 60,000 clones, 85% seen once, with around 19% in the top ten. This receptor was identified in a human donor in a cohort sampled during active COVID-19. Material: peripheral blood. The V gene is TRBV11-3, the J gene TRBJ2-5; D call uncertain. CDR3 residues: CASSLARYQETQYF. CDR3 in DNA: TGTGCCAGCAGCTTAGCCCGGTACCAAGAGACCCAGTACTTC. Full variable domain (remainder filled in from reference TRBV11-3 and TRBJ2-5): EAGVVQSPRYKIIEKKQPVAFWCNPISGHNTLYWYLQNLGQGPELLIRYENEEAVDDSQLPKDRFSAERLKGVDSTLKIQPAELGDSAVYLCASSLARYQETQYFGPGTRLLVL.